The clone carrying this TCR beta chain has more than one count but fewer than ten. The antigen is unknown. The entry originates in a study of response to subunit inactivated influenza vaccine. General observations from the study: Authors suggested that a seasonal influenza vaccination recruits few new T cells each time.

The CDR3 sequence is 13 residues long. Germline V gives CDR1 LGHNA, CDR2 YNFKEQ. V was cut by 5 bases and J by 0 bases, with 6 bases left in between. MiXCR was run by TCRdb on the RT-PCR reads, yielding one entry per CDR3 protein. The data contain a few hundred thousand distinct CDR3 sequences, about a fifth of them singletons. The receptor was derived from a man in his fifties or sixties who received an inactivated influenza vaccine. This specimen consisted of PBMCs from blood, obtained about 19 months after vaccination. This chain connects TRBV4-2 to TRBJ2-3; D is unclear. The CDR3 DNA is TGTGCCAGCAGCACCGACAGCACAGATACGCAGTATTTT. Translated, it gives CASSTDSTDTQYF.